This T cell receptor beta chain came from a study of blood T cell repertoires in COVID-19. Germline-derived CDR1 and CDR2 are GTSNPN and SVGIG (reference sequence). The CDR3 extends over 13 amino acids. J was trimmed by 5 bases and V by 2 bases; bases with no gene match: 5. Method: immunoSEQ multiplex PCR; TCRdb's copy keeps in-frame clones and lacks some. The data hold some 420,000 clones, with 75% to 90% observed a single time. The chain carries TRBV30 and TRBJ1-2; TRBD1 agrees at 7 bases. Sequences were obtained from PBMCs or T cells enriched from blood (not recorded which). The origin of this receptor is a man aged 25-45 years who had recovered from COVID-19. The CDR3 reads CAWSSGTAYGYTF. CDR3 DNA sequence: TGTGCCTGGAGTTCGGGGACAGCTTATGGCTACACCTTC. The full variable domain, completed using reference TRBV30 and TRBJ1-2, is SQTIHQWPATLVQPVGSPLSLECTVEGTSNPNLYWYRQAAGRGLQLLFYSVGIGQISSEVPQNLSASRPQDRQFILSSKKLLLSDSGFYLCAWSSGTAYGYTFGSGTRLTVV.